Listed below are T cell receptor beta chains from one sample, sequenced in a study of Ad26.COV2.S vaccination and SARS-CoV-2 variants. Clones were read by immunoSEQ multiplex PCR, and TCRdb kept only the in-frame ones, dropping some. The sample holds about 440,000 clones, about nine tenths seen once. Specimen: peripheral blood, collected in a trial of Ad26.COV2.S vaccine versus placebo. The receptors come from a person between 18 and 65 years old who received the Ad26.COV2.S COVID-19 vaccine or a placebo. Both conserved end residues are part of each CDR3. D genes are given only for firm matches. The listing skips clone size in some rows; elsewhere it reads once, few, many or a size class.

abundance	v_gene	j_gene	d_gene	CDR3nt	CDR3aa
-	TRBV19	TRBJ2-4	-	TGTGCCAGTAGTATAGAGGACATTCAGTACTTC	CASSIEDIQYF
-	TRBV27	TRBJ2-6	-	TGTGCCAGCAGTATACACAGGGAGGCCGGGGCCAACGTCCTGACTTTC	CASSIHREAGANVLTF
-	TRBV18	TRBJ1-2	-	TGTGCCAGCTCACCACCTGCCGGCAGGGTTGCCTATGGCTACACCTTC	CASSPPAGRVAYGYTF
-	TRBV18	TRBJ2-7	TRBD2	TGTGCCAGCTCACCCCGGACTAGTACCTACGAGCAGTACTTC	CASSPRTSTYEQYF
-	TRBV28	TRBJ1-5	-	TGTGCCAGCAGTCTTCACCCGGGAGTTAGCAATCAGCCCCAGCATTTT	CASSLHPGVSNQPQHF
-	TRBV6-5	TRBJ2-3	-	TGTGCCAGCAGGACGACAGGCTCGGATACGCAGTATTTT	CASRTTGSDTQYF
-	TRBV19	TRBJ2-3	-	TGTGCCAGTAGGCTAGGCACTAGCACAGATACGCAGTATTTT	CASRLGTSTDTQYF
-	TRBV2	TRBJ2-7	TRBD1	TGTGCCAGCAGTGAAAGCGCAGGGGGCTACGAGCAGTACTTC	CASSESAGGYEQYF
-	TRBV6-5	TRBJ2-7	TRBD1	TGTGCCAGCATCAGGGACAGGGATAGTTCCTACGAGCAGTACTTC	CASIRDRDSSYEQYF
-	TRBV9	TRBJ2-5	-	TGTGCCAGCAGCCGTCCGGTAGCTGGGGCTGCTTCCCAAGAGACCCAGTACTTC	CASSRPVAGAASQETQYF
-	TRBV19	TRBJ2-5	TRBD1	TGTGCCAGTAGTATCGGCGGACAGGGAATGACCCAGTACTTC	CASSIGGQGMTQYF
-	TRBV5-1	TRBJ2-3	-	TGCGCCAGCAGCCCGGATTCGCCGGGAGTGTTTACAGATACGCAGTATTTT	CASSPDSPGVFTDTQYF
-	TRBV12-3/TRBV12-4	TRBJ2-7	TRBD2	TGTGCCAGCAGGTGGGAGGGCTCCTACGAGCAGTACTTC	CASRWEGSYEQYF
-	TRBV18	TRBJ2-7	-	TGTGCCAGCTCACCAAGATCGAGGAACGAGCAGTACTTC	CASSPRSRNEQYF
-	TRBV6-1	TRBJ2-2	-	TGTGCCAGCAGTGAAGCGGGAAGGGCCACCGGGGAGCTGTTTTTT	CASSEAGRATGELFF
-	TRBV21-1	TRBJ2-3	-	TGTGCCAGCAGCAGCTCTCTTCCAGATACGCAGTATTTT	CASSSSLPDTQYF
-	TRBV19	TRBJ1-6	-	TGTGCCACGACGGACCTAAGGGGTTCACCCCTCCACTTT	CATTDLRGSPLHF
-	TRBV7-3	TRBJ2-5	-	TGTGCCAGCAGCCTCGGTCCAGGGGCGGAGACCCAGTACTTC	CASSLGPGAETQYF
-	TRBV10-3	TRBJ1-1	TRBD1	TGTGCCACCTCGGGACAGGGAGTTAACACTGAAGCTTTCTTT	CATSGQGVNTEAFF
-	TRBV7-8	TRBJ2-1	-	TGTGCCAGCAGCTTTTCAATCAGTCTGTTCTTC	CASSFSISLFF
-	TRBV9	TRBJ2-3	-	TGTGCCAGCAGCGTAGTAGGAGGGCAGGGCCCAGATACGCAGTATTTT	CASSVVGGQGPDTQYF
once	TRBV28	TRBJ2-7	-	TGTGCCAGCAGTTTAAGTCGCGGTGGAGAATACGAGCAGTACTTC	CASSLSRGGEYEQYF
-	TRBV18	TRBJ2-7	TRBD1	TGTGCCAGCTCACCTCGGACAGGGGACTACGAGCAGTACTTC	CASSPRTGDYEQYF
-	TRBV30	TRBJ2-2	-	TGTGCCTGGAGTGTACTGAACACCGGGGAGCTGTTTTTT	CAWSVLNTGELFF
few	TRBV7-9	TRBJ2-7	-	TGTGCCAGCAGCTTAGCAATGGCGGGGCCTGAGCAGTACTTC	CASSLAMAGPEQYF
-	TRBV7-9	TRBJ2-1	TRBD2	TGTGCCAGCAGAGACCCACCTAGCGGGAAATACAATGAGCAGTTCTTC	CASRDPPSGKYNEQFF
-	TRBV19	TRBJ1-3	-	TGTGCCAGTAGTACCCTGGGCTCTGGAAACACCATATATTTT	CASSTLGSGNTIYF